This TCR beta chain was obtained from a study of T cells in Graves' hyperthyroidism and ophthalmopathy. Study outcomes and limitations: Blood also carried most thyroid clonotypes expanded above 0.001.

Diagnostic decisions used clinical symptoms, serum thyroxine and TRAb, thyroid ultrasound and orbital computed tomography. The PBMCs were taken from 10 ml of fresh peripheral blood. This clonotype was seen many times. Its specificity is not known. V shed 1 base and J shed 3 bases, with 12 bases lying between them. CDR1 is LGHDT and CDR2 is YNNKEL in the germline V gene (reference sequence). The length of the CDR3 is 15 residues. RNA transcripts provided the source from which TCR beta CDR3 regions were amplified. The study used the HTBI primer set for a first-round RT-PCR of the TCR CDR3. TCRdb itself ran the multiplex PCR reads through MiXCR, one entry per CDR3 protein. The table lists roughly 180,000 distinct CDR3 sequences, about 17% of them singletons.

The source material was blood. The clonotype comes from a woman aged 50 to 60 with Graves' hyperthyroidism. This sequence joins TRBV3-1 and TRBJ1-2, with D maybe TRBD1 (6 bases). The CDR3 bases are TGTGCCAGCAGCCAAGCGACCGACAGGTACTATGGCTACACCTTC. Amino acid sequence: CASSQATDRYYGYTF.